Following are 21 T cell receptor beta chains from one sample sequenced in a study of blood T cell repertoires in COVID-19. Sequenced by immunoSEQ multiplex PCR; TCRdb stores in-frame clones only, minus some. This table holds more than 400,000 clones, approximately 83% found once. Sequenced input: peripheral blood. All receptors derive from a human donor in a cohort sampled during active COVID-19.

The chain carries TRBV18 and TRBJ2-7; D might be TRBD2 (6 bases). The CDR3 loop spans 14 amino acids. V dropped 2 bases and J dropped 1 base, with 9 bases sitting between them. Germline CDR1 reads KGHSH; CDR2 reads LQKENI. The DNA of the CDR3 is TGTGCCAGCTCACCAAAGGAGGGTTCCTACGAGCAGTACTTC. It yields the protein CASSPKEGSYEQYF.

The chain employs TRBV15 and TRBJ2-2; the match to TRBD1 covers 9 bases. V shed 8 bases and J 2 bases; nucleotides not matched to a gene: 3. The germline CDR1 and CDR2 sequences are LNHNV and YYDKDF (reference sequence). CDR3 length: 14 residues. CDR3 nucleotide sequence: TGTGCCACCCACAGGGGGCCAAACACCGGGGAGCTGTTTTTT. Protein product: CATHRGPNTGELFF.

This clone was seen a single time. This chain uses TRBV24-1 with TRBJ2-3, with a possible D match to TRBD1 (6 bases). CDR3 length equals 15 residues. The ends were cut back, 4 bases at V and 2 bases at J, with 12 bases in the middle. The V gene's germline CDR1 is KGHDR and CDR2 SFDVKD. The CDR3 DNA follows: TGTGCCACCAGTGAAGTTTGGGACAACACAGATACGCAGTATTTT. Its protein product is CATSEVWDNTDTQYF.

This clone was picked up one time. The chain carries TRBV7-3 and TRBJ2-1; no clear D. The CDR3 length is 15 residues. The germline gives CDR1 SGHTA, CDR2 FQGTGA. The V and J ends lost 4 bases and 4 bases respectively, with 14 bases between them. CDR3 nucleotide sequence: TGTGCCAGCAGCTCCGGCCGGAGTGGGTACAATGAGCAGTTCTTC. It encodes CASSSGRSGYNEQFF.

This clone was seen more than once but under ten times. The CDR3 nucleotides are TGTGCCAGTAGTAACAGGGGGGATAGCAATCAGCCCCAGCATTTT. Translating it yields CASSNRGDSNQPQHF. The chain uses TRBV19 and TRBJ1-5, with TRBD1 matching over 8 bases. CDR3 length equals 15 residues. Losses at the gene ends were 4 bases for V and 0 bases for J; bases not matched to a gene: 2. CDR1 and CDR2 (germline): LNHDA, SQIVND (reference sequence).

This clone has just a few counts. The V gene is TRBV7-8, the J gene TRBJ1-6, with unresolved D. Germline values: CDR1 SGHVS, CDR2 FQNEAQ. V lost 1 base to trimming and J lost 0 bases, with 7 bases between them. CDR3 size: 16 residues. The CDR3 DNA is TGTGCCAGCAGCTTAGGGAGGAGCTCCTATAATTCACCCCTCCACTTT. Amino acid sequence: CASSLGRSSYNSPLHF.

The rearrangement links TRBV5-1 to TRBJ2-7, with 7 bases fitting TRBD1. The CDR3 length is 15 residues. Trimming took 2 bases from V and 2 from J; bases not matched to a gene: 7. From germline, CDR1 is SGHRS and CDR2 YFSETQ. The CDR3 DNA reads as TGCGCCAGCAGCTTATTACAGGGGCGGGCCTACGAGCAGTACTTC. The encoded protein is CASSLLQGRAYEQYF. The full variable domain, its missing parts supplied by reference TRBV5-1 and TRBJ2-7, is KAGVTQTPRYLIKTRGQQVTLSCSPISGHRSVSWYQQTPGQGLQFLFEYFSETQRNKGNFPGRFSGRQFSNSRSEMNVSTLELGDSALYLCASSLLQGRAYEQYFGPGTRLTVT.

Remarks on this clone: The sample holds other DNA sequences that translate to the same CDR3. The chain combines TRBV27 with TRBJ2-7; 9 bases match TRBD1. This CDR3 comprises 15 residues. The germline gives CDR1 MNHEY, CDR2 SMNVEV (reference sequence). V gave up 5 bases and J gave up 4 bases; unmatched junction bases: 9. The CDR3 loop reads CASSPLRDRVYEQYF. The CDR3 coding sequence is TGTGCCAGCAGTCCCCTCCGGGACAGGGTATACGAGCAGTACTTC.

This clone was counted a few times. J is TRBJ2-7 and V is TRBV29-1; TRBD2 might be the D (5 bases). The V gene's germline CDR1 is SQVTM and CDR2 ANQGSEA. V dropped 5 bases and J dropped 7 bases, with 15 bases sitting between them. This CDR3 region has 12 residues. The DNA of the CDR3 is TGCAGCGTTTACGGCGGGCCTACGGAGCAGTACTTC. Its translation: CSVYGGPTEQYF.

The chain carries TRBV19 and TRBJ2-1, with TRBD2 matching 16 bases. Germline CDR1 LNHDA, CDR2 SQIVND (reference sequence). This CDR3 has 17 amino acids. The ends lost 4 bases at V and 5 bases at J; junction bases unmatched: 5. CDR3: CASSSFGTSGRDNEQFF. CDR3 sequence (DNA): TGTGCCAGTAGTAGCTTTGGGACTAGCGGGAGGGACAATGAGCAGTTCTTC.

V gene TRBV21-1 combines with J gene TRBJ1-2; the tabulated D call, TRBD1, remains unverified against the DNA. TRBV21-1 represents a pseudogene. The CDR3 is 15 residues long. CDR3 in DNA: TGTGCCAGCACCCGGGGACAGGGGGCCCCACCGGGCTACACCTTC. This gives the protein CASTRGQGAPPGYTF.

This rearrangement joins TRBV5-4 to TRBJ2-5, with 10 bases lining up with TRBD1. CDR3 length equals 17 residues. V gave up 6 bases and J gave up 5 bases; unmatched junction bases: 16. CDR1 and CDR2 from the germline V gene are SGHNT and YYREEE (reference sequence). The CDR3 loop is CASMTKKGQGGLETQYF. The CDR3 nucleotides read TGTGCCAGCATGACTAAAAAAGGACAGGGGGGACTGGAGACCCAGTACTTC.

CDR3 region: CASSFELRTDTQYF. The DNA of the CDR3 is TGTGCCAGCAGCTTTGAACTACGCACAGATACGCAGTATTTT. The rearrangement uses TRBV7-9 and TRBJ2-3; D uncertain. The length of the CDR3 is 14 residues. CDR1 is SEHNR, CDR2 FQNEAQ, per germline (reference sequence). The V end was cut by 3 bases, the J end by 1 base, with 8 bases between.

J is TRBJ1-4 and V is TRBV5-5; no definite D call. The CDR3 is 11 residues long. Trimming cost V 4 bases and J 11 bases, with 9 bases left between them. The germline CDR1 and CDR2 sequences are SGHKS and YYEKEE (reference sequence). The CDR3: CASSRPGKLFF. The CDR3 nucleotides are TGTGCCAGCAGCAGACCGGGGAAACTGTTTTTT.

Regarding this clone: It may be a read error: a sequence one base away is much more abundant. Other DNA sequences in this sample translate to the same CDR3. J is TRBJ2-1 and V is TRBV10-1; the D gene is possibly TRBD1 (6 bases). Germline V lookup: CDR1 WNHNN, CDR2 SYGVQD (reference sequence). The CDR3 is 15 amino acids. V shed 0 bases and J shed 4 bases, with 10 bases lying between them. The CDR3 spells CASSESRTEYNEQFF. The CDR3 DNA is TGCGCCAGCAGTGAGTCGAGGACAGAATACAATGAGCAGTTCTTC.

In nucleotides, the CDR3 is TGTGCCAGTCACAATTTAGCAGGGGTTAACACTGAAGCTTTCTTT. Translation gives CASHNLAGVNTEAFF. The J gene is TRBJ1-1, the V gene TRBV19, with D possibly being TRBD1 (6 bases). This CDR3 is built from 15 residues. CDR1 LNHDA and CDR2 SQIVND come from the germline V gene (reference sequence). Deletions cut 8 bases from V and 2 bases from J, with 18 bases between.

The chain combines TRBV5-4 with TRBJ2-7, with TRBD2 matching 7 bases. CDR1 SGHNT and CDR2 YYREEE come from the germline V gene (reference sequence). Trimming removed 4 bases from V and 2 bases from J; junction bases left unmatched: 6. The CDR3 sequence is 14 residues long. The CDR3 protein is CASSALAVPYEQYF. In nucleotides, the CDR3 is TGTGCCAGCAGCGCTCTAGCGGTCCCCTACGAGCAGTACTTC.

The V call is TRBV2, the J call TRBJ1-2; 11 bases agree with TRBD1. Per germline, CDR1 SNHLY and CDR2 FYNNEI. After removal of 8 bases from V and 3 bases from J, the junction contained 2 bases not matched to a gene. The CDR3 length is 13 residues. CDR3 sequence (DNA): TGTGCCAGCTGGACAGGGGGCGACTATGGCTACACCTTC. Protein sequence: CASWTGGDYGYTF.

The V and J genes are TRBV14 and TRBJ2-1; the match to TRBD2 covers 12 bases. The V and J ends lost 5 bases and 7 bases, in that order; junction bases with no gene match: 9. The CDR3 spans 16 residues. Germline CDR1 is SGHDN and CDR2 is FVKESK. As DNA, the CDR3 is TGTGCCAGCAGCTCTAGACTAGCGGGAGTATCTAATGAGCAGTTCTTC. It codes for CASSSRLAGVSNEQFF. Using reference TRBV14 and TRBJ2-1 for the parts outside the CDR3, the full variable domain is EAGVTQFPSHSVIEKGQTVTLRCDPISGHDNLYWYRRVMGKEIKFLLHFVKESKQDESGMPNNRFLAERTGGTYSTLKVQPAELEDSGVYFCASSSRLAGVSNEQFFGPGTRLTVL.

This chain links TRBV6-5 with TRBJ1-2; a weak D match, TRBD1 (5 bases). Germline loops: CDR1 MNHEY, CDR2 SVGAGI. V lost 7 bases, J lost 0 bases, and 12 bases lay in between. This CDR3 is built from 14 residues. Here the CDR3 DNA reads TGTGCCAGCACCGCGACAGCCTCTAACTATGGCTACACCTTC. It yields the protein CASTATASNYGYTF.

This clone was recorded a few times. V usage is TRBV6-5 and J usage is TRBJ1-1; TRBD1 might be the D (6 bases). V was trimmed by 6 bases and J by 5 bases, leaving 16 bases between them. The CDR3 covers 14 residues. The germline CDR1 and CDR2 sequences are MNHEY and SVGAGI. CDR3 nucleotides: TGTGCCAGCAGCTCCTCAGGGGAAACAACTGAAGCTTTCTTT. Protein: CASSSSGETTEAFF.